These 13 T cell receptor beta chains originate from one sample sequenced in a study of T cells in Graves' hyperthyroidism and ophthalmopathy. Amplified TCR beta CDR3 regions came from RNA transcripts. The HTBI primer set served for first-round RT-PCR of the TCR CDR3. TCRdb re-called the multiplex PCR reads through MiXCR, storing one row per CDR3 protein. This sample yields some 690,000 distinct CDR3 sequences, of which 17% are seen a single time; roughly a sixth belongs to the top ten. Specimen: blood. The receptor source for this set is a man aged 45-65 years with Graves' hyperthyroidism.

The chain combines TRBV6-1 with TRBJ2-2; D call uncertain. The CDR3 consists of 16 residues. The germline V gene has CDR1 MNHNS and CDR2 SASEGT. With 5 bases removed from V and 0 bases from J, the gap between germline ends came to 13 bases. CDR3 DNA sequence: TGTGCCAGCAGTTCCGGACGGATACCGAACACCGGGGAGCTGTTTTTT. Translated: CASSSGRIPNTGELFF.

The chain couples TRBV19 to TRBJ2-1; D may match TRBD1 or TRBD2 (9 bases each). CDR1 LNHDA and CDR2 SQIVND come from the germline V gene (reference sequence). The CDR3 extends over 21 amino acids. Trimming cost V 5 bases and J 9 bases, with 38 bases left between them. In DNA form, the CDR3 reads TGTGCCAGTAGTGTCCCCGGACAGGGGCCACCATTTAGCGGGAGTTCGCCTGAGCAGTTCTTC. Protein sequence: CASSVPGQGPPFSGSSPEQFF.

This clonotype appeared many times. The CDR3 DNA is TGTGCCAGCAGTTTAACAGGGTCAGATACGCAGTATTTT. It yields the protein CASSLTGSDTQYF. This chain uses TRBV27 with TRBJ2-3; a possible D gene is TRBD1 (6 bases). Trimming left V 2 bases short and J 4 bases short, with 7 bases between. CDR1 MNHEY and CDR2 SMNVEV come from the germline V gene (reference sequence). The CDR3 covers 13 residues.

In its sample, this clonotype was seen many times. This chain uses TRBV28 with TRBJ1-2; the match to TRBD1 covers 10 bases. Unmatched junction bases numbered 3, after V lost 1 base and J lost 7 bases. This CDR3 contains 14 residues. CDR1 and CDR2 (germline): MDHEN, SYDVKM. CDR3 sequence (DNA): TGTGCCAGCAGTTTATTGGGACAGGGGTTTGGCTACACCTTC. This encodes CASSLLGQGFGYTF.

The CDR3, as DNA: TGTGCCAGCAGCCAATGGACGAACACTGAAGCTTTCTTT. Translated, it gives CASSQWTNTEAFF. The chain uses TRBV7-3 and TRBJ1-1; D unclear. Per germline, CDR1 SGHTA and CDR2 FQGTGA. This CDR3 is built from 13 residues. The V end lost 5 bases, the J end lost 1 base, and 8 bases lay between the germline ends.

Turning to this clonotype: Being one base from a much bigger clone, this may be a read error. J is TRBJ1-5 and V is TRBV28, with D possibly being TRBD1 (5 bases). V lost 6 bases and J lost 5, with 23 bases in between. The CDR3 has 17 residues. Germline V CDR1 and CDR2: MDHEN, SYDVKM. The CDR3 coding sequence is TGTGCCAGCAGCCTCCCGGGCCGAAGGAGGGGAGATCAGCCCCAGCATTTT. Translated, it gives CASSLPGRRRGDQPQHF.

This chain connects TRBV18 to TRBJ2-7; TRBD2 agrees at 11 bases. After removal of 2 bases from V and 6 bases from J, the junction contained 6 bases not matched to a gene. This CDR3 has 15 residues. CDR1 is KGHSH, CDR2 LQKENI, per germline. The CDR3 sequence is CASSPVTSGSVEQYF. The DNA of the CDR3 is TGTGCCAGCTCACCAGTCACTAGCGGGAGCGTCGAGCAGTACTTC.

This clonotype has more than one count but fewer than ten. J is TRBJ2-1 and V is TRBV29-1, with D perhaps TRBD2 (5 bases). V was cut by 4 bases and J by 0 bases, with 10 bases left in between. Germline-derived CDR1 and CDR2 are SQVTM and ANQGSEA. The CDR3 has 14 residues. CDR3 protein: CSVAWAGSYNEQFF. The CDR3 region has the DNA TGCAGCGTTGCCTGGGCGGGCTCCTACAATGAGCAGTTCTTC.

Written as DNA, the CDR3 is TGTGCCAGCAGCAACCGACGGACTAACTATGGCTACACCTTC. Translation gives CASSNRRTNYGYTF. The chain carries TRBV7-9 and TRBJ1-2; D is ambiguous. From germline, CDR1 is SEHNR and CDR2 FQNEAQ (reference sequence). Trimming removed 5 bases from V and 0 bases from J, with 10 bases in between. This CDR3 has 14 amino acids.

This clonotype has ten or more counts. This chain joins TRBV10-3 and TRBJ2-1; 10 bases are shared with TRBD2. The length of the CDR3 is 14 residues. J was trimmed by 4 bases and V by 5 bases; bases with no gene match: 2. In germline, CDR1 is ENHRY, CDR2 SYGVKD. The chain's CDR3 is CAISWTSGYNEQFF. The CDR3 region has the DNA TGTGCCATCAGTTGGACTAGCGGATACAATGAGCAGTTCTTC.

This clonotype was observed many times. The genes are TRBV6-1 and TRBJ2-5; 9 nucleotides match TRBD1. J lost 5 bases, V lost 5 bases, and 6 bases had no gene match. The V gene's germline CDR1 is MNHNS and CDR2 SASEGT. This CDR3 has 14 amino acids. CDR3 bases: TGTGCCAGCAGTTACAACAGGGGGCGGGAGACCCAGTACTTC. This encodes CASSYNRGRETQYF.

This clonotype came up many times. DNA for the CDR3: TGCGCCAGCAGCCCCGGATCCATGAACACTGAAGCTTTCTTT. This encodes CASSPGSMNTEAFF. V is TRBV5-1 and J is TRBJ1-1; D unclear. The V end was cut by 4 bases, the J end by 0 bases, with 10 bases between. There are 14 residues in the CDR3. Germline V gives CDR1 SGHRS, CDR2 YFSETQ.

This clonotype turned up a few times. The rearrangement joins TRBV2 to TRBJ1-1; no reliable D call. The CDR3 runs to 12 residues. Germline assignment: CDR1 SNHLY and CDR2 FYNNEI. The V gene lost 5 bases and the J gene lost 11 bases, with 15 bases spanning the gap. As DNA, the CDR3 is TGTGCCAGCAGTTTTTTTCCAGCCGATGCTTTCTTT. Protein sequence: CASSFFPADAFF.